This T cell receptor (beta chain) comes out of a study of shared clonotypes between healthy human individuals. The study's findings and limits: Larger estimated richness was generally recorded for naive subsets relative to memory subsets.

Sequencing was performed with immunoSEQ multiplex PCR; in TCRdb, only in-frame clones are kept and a portion is missing. This sample has some 300,000 clones, with more than 60% found just once. Notes on this clone: Its cognate antigen is unknown.

V gave up 2 bases and J gave up 0 bases, with 10 bases separating them. The germline V gene encodes CDR1 SEHNR and CDR2 FQNEAQ (reference sequence). The CDR3 consists of 16 residues. The TCR sequence derives from a man aged 30 to 45 in good health. This chain links TRBV7-9 with TRBJ2-2, with D maybe TRBD1 (5 bases). The material sequenced was memory CD4+ T cells sorted from blood. Regarding subset: CD45RA-negative fraction. The CDR3 bases are TGTGCCAGCAGCTTACTAGGGGCAGCGAACACCGGGGAGCTGTTTTTT. Translating it yields CASSLLGAANTGELFF.